This passage covers 11 T cell receptor beta chains from one sample sequenced in a study of shared clonotypes between healthy human individuals (dated by TCRdb to the early 2020s). Libraries were constructed by the immunoSEQ multiplex PCR assay. TCRdb limited this immuneACCESS table to in-frame rearrangements with V and J called. A share of clones is missing; checked studies link under half to unresolved V genes, and the rest is unexplained. This sample gives 950,000 to 1,100,000 clones in total; approximately 70% of them show up just once. Of the sample, about 1.5% falls within the top ten clones. Sequenced material: memory CD4+ T cells sorted from blood. In light of the paper, this sample's cell subset or site label describes: CD45RA-negative fraction. The receptors were gathered from a man aged 18 to 30 in good health.

This clone has more than one count but fewer than ten. The chain joins TRBV19 to TRBJ1-2, with D perhaps matching TRBD1 (6 bases). The germline V gene has CDR1 LNHDA and CDR2 SQIVND (reference sequence). This CDR3 is built from 14 residues. With 9 bases removed from V and 2 bases from J, the gap between germline ends came to 16 bases. Written as DNA, the CDR3 is TGTGCCAGCATTACAGGGAACTCAAACTATGGCTACACCTTC. This sequence encodes CASITGNSNYGYTF.

The chain uses TRBV6-6 and TRBJ1-2; 11 positions agree with TRBD1. The germline V gene encodes CDR1 MNHNY and CDR2 SVGAGI (reference sequence). This CDR3 is built from 14 residues. With 5 bases clipped from V and 3 bases from J, the junction kept 2 bases outside the gene matches. CDR3 in amino acids: CASSKGQGDYGYTF. Here the CDR3 DNA reads TGTGCCAGCAGTAAGGGACAGGGGGACTATGGCTACACCTTC.

V gene TRBV4-1 combines with J gene TRBJ1-2, with 10 positions matching TRBD1. Germline-derived CDR1 and CDR2 are MGHRA and YSYEKL. This CDR3 is built from 18 residues. V lost 1 base, J lost 3 bases, and 11 bases stayed unmatched. The CDR3 nucleotides read TGCGCCAGCAGCCAAGCAGACAGGGGGCATGGAGGAGACTATGGCTACACCTTC. It encodes CASSQADRGHGGDYGYTF.

V is TRBV7-9 and J is TRBJ2-5; D gene ambiguous. This CDR3 has 15 amino acids. The V end was cut by 1 base, the J end by 3 bases, with 12 bases between. Germline V gene sequence: CDR1 SEHNR, CDR2 FQNEAQ (reference sequence). The CDR3 DNA reads TGTGCCAGCAGCTTAGGTGTACTCGATGAAGAGACCCAGTACTTC. Protein: CASSLGVLDEETQYF.

This rearrangement joins TRBV9 to TRBJ2-3; TRBD1 matches at 9 bases. CDR1 and CDR2 (germline): SGDLS, YYNGEE. The CDR3 runs to 15 residues. The J segment lost 6 bases and the V segment lost 4 bases, leaving 9 bases of the junction unmatched. CDR3 in amino acids: CASSPDRGERDTQYF. In DNA form, the CDR3 reads TGTGCCAGCAGCCCGGACAGGGGAGAGAGGGATACGCAGTATTTT.

This chain connects TRBV12-1 to TRBJ2-1; the table's D call of TRBD2 was not tested on the DNA. TRBV12-1 is a documented pseudogene. This CDR3 has 17 residues. In DNA, the CDR3 is TGTGCCAGCAGCTTGAGGTATAGCGGGAGCCAGTACAATGAGCAGTTCTTC. Translating gives CASSLRYSGSQYNEQFF.

This chain joins TRBV5-1 and TRBJ1-1, with D perhaps TRBD1 (6 bases). This CDR3 comprises 14 residues. Looked up from germline, CDR1 is SGHRS and CDR2 is YFSETQ. Between the trimmed V and J ends, which lost 6 bases and 2 bases, there was a span of 14 bases. The CDR3 sequence is CASTTGTPNTEAFF. CDR3 coding DNA: TGCGCCAGCACAACCGGGACACCTAACACTGAAGCTTTCTTT.

The chain uses TRBV30 and TRBJ2-4; 10 nucleotides match TRBD2. Per germline, CDR1 GTSNPN and CDR2 SVGIG (reference sequence). The CDR3 is 15 amino acids. J lost 6 bases, V lost 2 bases, and 7 bases had no gene match. The CDR3 DNA follows: TGTGCCTGGAGTACGACTAGCGGGTTAAGAAACATTCAGTACTTC. This gives the protein CAWSTTSGLRNIQYF.

Note on this clone: This may arise from a read error, as a much more abundant clone is one base away. The chain combines TRBV6-5 with TRBJ1-1; D not resolved. The CDR3 is 11 amino acids. Germline V gene sequence: CDR1 MNHEY, CDR2 SVGAGI. V dropped 6 bases and J dropped 2 bases, with 4 bases sitting between them. The CDR3 here is CASRFNTEAFF. The CDR3, as DNA: TGTGCCAGCAGATTTAACACTGAAGCTTTCTTT.

The gene calls are TRBV4-1 and TRBJ2-5; D is possibly TRBD2 (5 bases). Germline-derived CDR1 and CDR2 are MGHRA and YSYEKL. This CDR3 comprises 14 residues. The V end lost 4 bases, the J end lost 2 bases, and 11 bases lay between the germline ends. The CDR3 DNA is TGCGCCAGCAGCCGTAAACGGGGTCAAGAGACCCAGTACTTC. Encoded protein: CASSRKRGQETQYF.

CDR3 DNA sequence: TGTGCCAGCAGTGAAGTGGCTAGTCGCACAGATACGCAGTATTTT. This gives the protein CASSEVASRTDTQYF. The chain joins TRBV6-1 to TRBJ2-3; D remains unclear. This CDR3 is built from 15 residues. Trimming took 1 base from V and 1 from J, leaving 9 bases between them. CDR1 is MNHNS, CDR2 SASEGT, per germline.